This T cell receptor beta chain is drawn from a study of T cells in Graves' hyperthyroidism and ophthalmopathy. RNA transcripts gave rise to amplified TCR beta CDR3 regions. The study used the HTBI primer set for a first-round RT-PCR of the TCR CDR3. TCRdb recomputed calls from the multiplex PCR reads with MiXCR, one row per CDR3 protein. In the table there are 690,000 or so distinct CDR3 sequences, around 20% of which are singletons. This clonotype was found many times. The receptor's source is a woman aged 45-60 years with Graves' hyperthyroidism that later progressed to Graves' ophthalmopathy. Material: blood.

The CDR3 spells CAWSVGPAFYNEQFF. CDR3 DNA sequence: TGTGCCTGGAGTGTAGGCCCAGCCTTCTACAATGAGCAGTTCTTC. The chain has TRBV30 and TRBJ2-1, with D hard to call. The CDR3 has 15 amino acids. Trimming left V 0 bases short and J 3 bases short, with 12 bases between. CDR1 and CDR2 from the germline V gene are GTSNPN and SVGIG (reference sequence).